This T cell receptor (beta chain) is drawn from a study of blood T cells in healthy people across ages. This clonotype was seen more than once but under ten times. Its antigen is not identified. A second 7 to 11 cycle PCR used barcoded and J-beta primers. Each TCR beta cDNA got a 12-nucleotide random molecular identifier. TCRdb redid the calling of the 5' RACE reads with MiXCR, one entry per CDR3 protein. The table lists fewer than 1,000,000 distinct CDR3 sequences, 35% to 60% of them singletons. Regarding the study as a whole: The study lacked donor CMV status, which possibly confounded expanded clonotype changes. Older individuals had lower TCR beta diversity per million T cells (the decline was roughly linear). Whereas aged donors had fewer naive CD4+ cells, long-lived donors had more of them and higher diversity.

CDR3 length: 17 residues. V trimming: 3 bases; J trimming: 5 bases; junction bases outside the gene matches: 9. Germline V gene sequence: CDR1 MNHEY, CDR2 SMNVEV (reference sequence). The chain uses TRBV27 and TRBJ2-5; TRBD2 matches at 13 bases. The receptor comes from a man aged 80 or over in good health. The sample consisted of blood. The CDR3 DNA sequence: TGTGCCAGCAGTTTCACTGGACTAGCGGGAGAGGGTGAGACCCAGTACTTC. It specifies CASSFTGLAGEGETQYF.